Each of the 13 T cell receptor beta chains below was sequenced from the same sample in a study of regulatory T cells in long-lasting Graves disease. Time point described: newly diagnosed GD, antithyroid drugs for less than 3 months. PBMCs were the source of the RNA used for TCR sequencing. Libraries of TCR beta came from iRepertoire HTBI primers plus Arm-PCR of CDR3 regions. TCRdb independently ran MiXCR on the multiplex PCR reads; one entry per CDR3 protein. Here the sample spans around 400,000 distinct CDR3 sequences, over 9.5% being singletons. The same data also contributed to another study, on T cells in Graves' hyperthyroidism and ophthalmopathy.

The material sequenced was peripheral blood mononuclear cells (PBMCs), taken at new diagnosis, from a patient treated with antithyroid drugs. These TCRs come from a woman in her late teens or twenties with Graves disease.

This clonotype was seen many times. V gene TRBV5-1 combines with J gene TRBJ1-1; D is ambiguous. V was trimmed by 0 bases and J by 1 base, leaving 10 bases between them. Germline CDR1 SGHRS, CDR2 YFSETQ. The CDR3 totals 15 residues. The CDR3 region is CASSLANSKNTEAFF. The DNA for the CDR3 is TGCGCCAGCAGCTTGGCTAACAGCAAGAACACTGAAGCTTTCTTT.

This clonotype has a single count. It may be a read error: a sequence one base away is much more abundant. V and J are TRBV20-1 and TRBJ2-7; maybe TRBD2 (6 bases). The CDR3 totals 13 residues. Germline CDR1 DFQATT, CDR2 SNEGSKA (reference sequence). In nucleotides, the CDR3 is TGCAGTGCTAGAGGGGAAACGGACTACGGGCAGTACTTC. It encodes CSARGETDYGQYF.

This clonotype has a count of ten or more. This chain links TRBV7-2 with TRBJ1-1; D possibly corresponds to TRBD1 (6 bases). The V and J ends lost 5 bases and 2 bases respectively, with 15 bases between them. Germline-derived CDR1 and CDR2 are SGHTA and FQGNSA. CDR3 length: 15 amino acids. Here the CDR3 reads CASSPLGQRNTEAFF. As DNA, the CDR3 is TGTGCCAGCAGCCCCCTAGGACAGCGAAACACTGAAGCTTTCTTT.

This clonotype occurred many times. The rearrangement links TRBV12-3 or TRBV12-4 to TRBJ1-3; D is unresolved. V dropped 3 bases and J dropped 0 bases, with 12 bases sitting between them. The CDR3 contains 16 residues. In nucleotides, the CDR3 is TGTGCCAGCAGTTTTATTCGCGTCCCCTCTGGAAACACCATATATTTT. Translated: CASSFIRVPSGNTIYF.

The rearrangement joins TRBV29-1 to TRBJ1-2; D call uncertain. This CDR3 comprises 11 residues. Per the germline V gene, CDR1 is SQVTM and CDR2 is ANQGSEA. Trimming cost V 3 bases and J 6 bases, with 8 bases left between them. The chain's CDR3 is CSVDIGHGYTF. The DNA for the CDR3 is TGCAGCGTTGATATAGGCCATGGCTACACCTTC.

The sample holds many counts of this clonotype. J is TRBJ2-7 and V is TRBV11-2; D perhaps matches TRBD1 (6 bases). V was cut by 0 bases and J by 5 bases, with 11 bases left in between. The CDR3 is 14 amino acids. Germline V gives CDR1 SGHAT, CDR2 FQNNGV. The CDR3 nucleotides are TGTGCCAGCAGCTTAGAGGGGGCATACGACGAGCAGTACGTC. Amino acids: CASSLEGAYDEQYV.

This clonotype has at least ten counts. In DNA form, the CDR3 reads TGTGCCAGCAGCACGGGAGGCGGACCCCAAGAGACCCAGTACTTC. It is translated as CASSTGGGPQETQYF. The chain couples TRBV7-8 to TRBJ2-5; TRBD2 matches at 7 bases. The CDR3 runs to 15 residues. CDR1 SGHVS and CDR2 FQNEAQ come from the germline V gene. Trimming took 5 bases from V and 1 from J; bases not matched to a gene: 7.

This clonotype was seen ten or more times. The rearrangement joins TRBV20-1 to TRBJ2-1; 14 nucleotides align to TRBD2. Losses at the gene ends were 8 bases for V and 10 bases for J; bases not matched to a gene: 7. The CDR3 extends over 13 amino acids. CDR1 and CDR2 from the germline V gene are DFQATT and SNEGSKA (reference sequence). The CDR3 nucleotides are TGCAGTCCCAGGACTAGCGGGGGGTCAGAGCAGTTCTTC. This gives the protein CSPRTSGGSEQFF.

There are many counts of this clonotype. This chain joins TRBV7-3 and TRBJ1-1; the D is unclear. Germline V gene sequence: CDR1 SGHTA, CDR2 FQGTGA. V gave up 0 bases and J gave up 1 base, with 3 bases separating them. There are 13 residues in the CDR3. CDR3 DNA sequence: TGTGCCAGCAGCTTAACACCGAACACTGAAGCTTTCTTT. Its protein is CASSLTPNTEAFF.

The CDR3 DNA is TGTGCCAGCAACAGTCCCTCCTACGAGCAGTACTTC. This sequence encodes CASNSPSYEQYF. The chain uses TRBV25-1 and TRBJ2-7; D remains ambiguous. V lost 7 bases and J lost 0, with 7 bases in between. Germline V gene data show CDR1 as MGHDK and CDR2 as SYGVNS. The CDR3 is 12 residues long.

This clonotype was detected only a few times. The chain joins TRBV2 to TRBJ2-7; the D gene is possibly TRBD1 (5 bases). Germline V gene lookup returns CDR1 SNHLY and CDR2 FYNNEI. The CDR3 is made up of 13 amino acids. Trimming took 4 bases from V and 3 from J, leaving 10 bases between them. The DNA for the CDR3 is TGTGCCAGCAGTGGAACAGACAGCTACGAGCAGTACGTC. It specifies CASSGTDSYEQYV.

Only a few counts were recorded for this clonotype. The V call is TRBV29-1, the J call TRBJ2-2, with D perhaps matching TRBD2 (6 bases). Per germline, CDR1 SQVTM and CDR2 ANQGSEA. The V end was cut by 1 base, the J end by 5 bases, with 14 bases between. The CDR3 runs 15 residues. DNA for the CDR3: TGCAGCGTTGAAGCCTCTAGCGCTAGAACCGGGGAGCTGTTTTTT. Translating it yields CSVEASSARTGELFF.

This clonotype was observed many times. The CDR3 is CASKTSGVGTEAFF. The DNA of the CDR3 is TGTGCCAGCAAAACTTCAGGGGTAGGCACTGAAGCTTTCTTT. The rearrangement joins TRBV12-3 or TRBV12-4 to TRBJ1-1, with D possibly being TRBD1 (6 bases). This CDR3 region has 14 residues. V was clipped by 7 bases and J by 4 bases, with 16 bases between them.